These T cell receptor beta chains were read from a single sample in a study of blood T cell repertoires in COVID-19. Here immunoSEQ multiplex PCR was the method, and the copy in TCRdb shows in-frame clones only, minus some. The data hold around 170,000 clones, with 88% observed a single time. The sample was peripheral blood. The receptors shown here come from a man in his sixties with acute or convalescent COVID-19. The CDR3 runs from the conserved cysteine through the conserved F or W. The D gene is left open where the match is weak. Size is omitted from some rows. Given values are once, few, many or a class for expanded clones.

cdr3_aa: CASSPSSQGAGSNQPQHF
cdr3_nt: TGTGCCAGCAGCCCGAGCTCACAGGGGGCGGGTAGCAATCAGCCCCAGCATTTT
d_call: TRBD1
v_call: TRBV7-8
clone_size: NA
j_call: TRBJ1-5

cdr3_aa: CASSPGVSTDTQYF
cdr3_nt: TGTGCCAGCAGTCCCGGGGTTAGCACAGATACGCAGTATTTT
d_call: NA
v_call: TRBV6-2/TRBV6-3
clone_size: NA
j_call: TRBJ2-3

cdr3_aa: CASSYAGADIYEQYF
cdr3_nt: TGTGCCAGCAGTTACGCGGGGGCCGACATCTACGAGCAGTACTTC
d_call: NA
v_call: TRBV6-5
clone_size: NA
j_call: TRBJ2-7

cdr3_aa: CATSDLDRSGAQHF
cdr3_nt: TGTGCCACCAGTGATTTGGACAGGAGTGGGGCCCAGCATTTT
d_call: NA
v_call: TRBV24-1
clone_size: NA
j_call: TRBJ1-5

cdr3_aa: CASRGDRGRSPLHF
cdr3_nt: TGCGCCAGCAGGGGGGACAGGGGGCGATCACCCCTCCACTTT
d_call: TRBD1
v_call: TRBV10-1
clone_size: NA
j_call: TRBJ1-6

cdr3_aa: CASSYTGGRNTGELFF
cdr3_nt: TGTGCCAGCAGCTACACAGGGGGTAGAAACACCGGGGAGCTGTTTTTT
d_call: TRBD1
v_call: TRBV5-6
clone_size: NA
j_call: TRBJ2-2

cdr3_aa: CASRAARTGYGYTF
cdr3_nt: TGTGCCAGCAGAGCGGCCCGGACAGGGTATGGCTACACCTTC
d_call: TRBD1
v_call: TRBV27
clone_size: NA
j_call: TRBJ1-2

cdr3_aa: CASSGYGTSGPDTQYF
cdr3_nt: TGTGCCAGCAGCGGCTACGGGACTAGCGGGCCAGATACGCAGTATTTT
d_call: TRBD2
v_call: TRBV7-6
clone_size: few
j_call: TRBJ2-3

cdr3_aa: CASSLGGQGNTIYF
cdr3_nt: TGCGCCAGCAGCTTGGGGGGGCAAGGAAACACCATATATTTT
d_call: NA
v_call: TRBV5-1
clone_size: NA
j_call: TRBJ1-3

cdr3_aa: CASIGQGIQPQHF
cdr3_nt: TGTGCCAGTATCGGGCAGGGCATTCAGCCCCAGCATTTT
d_call: NA
v_call: TRBV19
clone_size: NA
j_call: TRBJ1-5

cdr3_aa: CASSQTLAGLTEAFF
cdr3_nt: TGCGCCAGCAGCCAGACCTTGGCGGGCCTTACTGAAGCTTTCTTT
d_call: NA
v_call: TRBV4-3
clone_size: NA
j_call: TRBJ1-1

cdr3_aa: CASSSDRGSTEAFF
cdr3_nt: TGTGCCAGCAGTTCGGACAGGGGATCCACTGAAGCTTTCTTT
d_call: TRBD1
v_call: TRBV5-4
clone_size: NA
j_call: TRBJ1-1

cdr3_aa: CSAGARTGYGYTF
cdr3_nt: TGCAGCGCCGGTGCCCGTACGGGCTATGGCTACACCTTC
d_call: NA
v_call: TRBV29-1
clone_size: NA
j_call: TRBJ1-2

cdr3_aa: CASSIDPVTEAFF
cdr3_nt: TGTGCCAGTAGTATAGACCCTGTAACTGAAGCTTTCTTT
d_call: NA
v_call: TRBV19
clone_size: NA
j_call: TRBJ1-1

cdr3_aa: CASSIGHQTGGGNQPQHF
cdr3_nt: TGTGCCAGTAGTATAGGACACCAAACAGGGGGTGGCAATCAGCCCCAGCATTTT
d_call: TRBD1
v_call: TRBV19
clone_size: few
j_call: TRBJ1-5

cdr3_aa: CASTPTRVNTEAFF
cdr3_nt: TGTGCCAGTACCCCAACCAGGGTGAACACTGAAGCTTTCTTT
d_call: NA
v_call: TRBV19
clone_size: NA
j_call: TRBJ1-1